The subject of this entry is one TCR beta chain. Its antigen is not known. The CDR3 loop spans 16 amino acids. CDR1 and CDR2 (germline): SGHDT, YYEEEE. V lost 4 bases, J lost 10 bases, and 21 bases lay in between. This record comes from a study of T cells in Graves' hyperthyroidism and ophthalmopathy. The study based diagnoses on clinical symptoms, serum thyroxine and TRAb, thyroid ultrasound and orbital computed tomography. General study results and limits: Among thyroid clonotypes expanded above 0.001, most also appeared in blood.

It was RNA transcripts that yielded the amplified TCR beta CDR3 regions. A first-round RT-PCR of the TCR CDR3 used the HTBI primer set. TCRdb recomputed calls from the multiplex PCR reads with MiXCR, one row per CDR3 protein. The sample lists over 500,000 distinct CDR3 sequences, 46% seen once, with 44% in the top ten. Sequencing used peripheral blood or thyroid tissue (not recorded which). This receptor was taken from an adult woman with Graves' disease, either hyperthyroidism or ophthalmopathy (not recorded which). The chain combines TRBV5-6 with TRBJ1-6; tentatively, D is TRBD1 (6 bases). The CDR3: CASSRQAPLGGSPLHF. The CDR3 nucleotides read TGTGCCAGCAGCCGACAGGCCCCTCTGGGGGGATCACCCCTCCACTTT. The complete variable domain, with remaining parts taken from reference TRBV5-6 and TRBJ1-6, reads DAGVTQSPTHLIKTRGQQVTLRCSPKSGHDTVSWYQQALGQGPQFIFQYYEEEERQRGNFPDRFSGHQFPNYSSELNVNALLLGDSALYLCASSRQAPLGGSPLHFGNGTRLTVT.